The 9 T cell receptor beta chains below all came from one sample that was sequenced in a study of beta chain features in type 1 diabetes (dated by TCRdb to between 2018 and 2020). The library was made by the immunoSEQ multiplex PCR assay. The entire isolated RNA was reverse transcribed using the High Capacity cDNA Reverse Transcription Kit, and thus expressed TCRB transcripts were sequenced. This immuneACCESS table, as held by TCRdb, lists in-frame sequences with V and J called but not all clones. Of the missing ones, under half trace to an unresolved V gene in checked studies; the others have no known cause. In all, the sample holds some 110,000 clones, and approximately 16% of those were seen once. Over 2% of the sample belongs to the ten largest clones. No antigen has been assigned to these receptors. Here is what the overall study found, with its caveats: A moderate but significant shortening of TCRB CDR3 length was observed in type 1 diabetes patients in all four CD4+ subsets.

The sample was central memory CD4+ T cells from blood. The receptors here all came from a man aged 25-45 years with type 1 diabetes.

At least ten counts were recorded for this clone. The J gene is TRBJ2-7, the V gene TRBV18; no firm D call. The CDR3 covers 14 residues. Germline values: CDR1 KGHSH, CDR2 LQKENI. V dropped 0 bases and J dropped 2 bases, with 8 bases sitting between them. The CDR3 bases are TGTGCCAGCTCACCACCGGCAGGCACCTACGAGCAGTACTTC. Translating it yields CASSPPAGTYEQYF.

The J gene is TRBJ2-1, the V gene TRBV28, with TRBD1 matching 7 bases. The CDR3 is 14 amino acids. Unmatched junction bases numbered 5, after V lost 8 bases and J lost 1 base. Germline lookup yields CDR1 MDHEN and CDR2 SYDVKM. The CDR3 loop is CASSTGFSYNEQFF. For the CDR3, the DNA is TGTGCCAGCTCGACAGGGTTTTCCTACAATGAGCAGTTCTTC.

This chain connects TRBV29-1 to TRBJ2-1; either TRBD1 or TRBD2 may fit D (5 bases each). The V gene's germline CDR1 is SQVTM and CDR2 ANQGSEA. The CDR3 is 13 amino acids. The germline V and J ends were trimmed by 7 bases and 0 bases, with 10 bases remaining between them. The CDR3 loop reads CSGDVSSYNEQFF. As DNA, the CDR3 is TGCAGCGGGGACGTCAGCTCCTACAATGAGCAGTTCTTC.

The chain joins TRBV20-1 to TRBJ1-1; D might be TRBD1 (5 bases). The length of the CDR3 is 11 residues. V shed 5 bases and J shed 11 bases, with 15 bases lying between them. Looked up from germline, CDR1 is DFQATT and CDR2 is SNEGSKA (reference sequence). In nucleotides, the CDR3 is TGCAGTGCTTCCCAGGGTCGGCCGGCTTTCTTT. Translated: CSASQGRPAFF.

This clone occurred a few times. CDR3 sequence (DNA): TGTGCCAGCACCTCCTTGACCGATCCCTACGAGCAGTACTTC. The encoded protein is CASTSLTDPYEQYF. The V call is TRBV6-5, the J call TRBJ2-7; D remains unclear. This CDR3 contains 14 residues. Germline V gene lookup returns CDR1 MNHEY and CDR2 SVGAGI. V lost 7 bases and J lost 2, with 15 bases in between.

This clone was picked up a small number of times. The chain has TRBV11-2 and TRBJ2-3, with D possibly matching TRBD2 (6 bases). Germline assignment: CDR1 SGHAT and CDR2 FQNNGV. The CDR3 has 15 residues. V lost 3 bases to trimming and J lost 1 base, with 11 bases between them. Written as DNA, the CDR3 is TGTGCCAGCAGCTTCTTGACGGGGGGCACAGATACGCAGTATTTT. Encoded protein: CASSFLTGGTDTQYF.

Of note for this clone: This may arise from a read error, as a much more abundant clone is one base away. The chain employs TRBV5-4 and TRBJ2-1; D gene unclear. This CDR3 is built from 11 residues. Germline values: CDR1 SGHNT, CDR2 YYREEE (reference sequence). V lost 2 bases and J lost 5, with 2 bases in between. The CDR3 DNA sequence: TGTGCCAGCAGCTTTAACAATGAGCAGTTCTTC. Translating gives CASSFNNEQFF.

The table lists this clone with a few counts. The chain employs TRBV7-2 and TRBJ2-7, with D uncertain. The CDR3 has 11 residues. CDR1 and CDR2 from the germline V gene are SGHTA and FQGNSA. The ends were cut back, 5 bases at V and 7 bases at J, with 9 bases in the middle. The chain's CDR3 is CASSPSSEQYF. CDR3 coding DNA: TGTGCCAGCAGCCCGTCTTCGGAGCAGTACTTC.

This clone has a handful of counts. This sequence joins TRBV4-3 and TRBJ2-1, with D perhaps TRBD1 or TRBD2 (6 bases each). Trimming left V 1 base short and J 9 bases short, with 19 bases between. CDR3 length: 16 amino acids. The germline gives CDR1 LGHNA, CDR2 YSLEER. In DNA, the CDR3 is TGCGCCAGCAGCCAAGGAATCGGGGGCCAGGGTGCTGAGCAGTTCTTC. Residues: CASSQGIGGQGAEQFF.